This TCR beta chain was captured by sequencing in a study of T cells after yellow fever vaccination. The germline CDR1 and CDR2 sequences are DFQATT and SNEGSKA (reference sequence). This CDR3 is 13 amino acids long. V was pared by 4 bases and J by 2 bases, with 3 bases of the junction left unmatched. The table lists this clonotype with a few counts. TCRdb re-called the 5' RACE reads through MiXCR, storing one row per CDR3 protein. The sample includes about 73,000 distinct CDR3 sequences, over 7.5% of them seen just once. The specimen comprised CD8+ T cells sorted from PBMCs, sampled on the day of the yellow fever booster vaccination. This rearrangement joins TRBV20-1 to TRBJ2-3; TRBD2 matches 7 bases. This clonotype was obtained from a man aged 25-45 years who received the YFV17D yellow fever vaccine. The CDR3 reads CSAKGDYTDTQYF. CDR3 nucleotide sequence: TGCAGTGCTAAAGGGGACTACACAGATACGCAGTATTTT.